These 15 T cell receptor beta chains came from one sample sequenced in a study of shared clonotypes between healthy human individuals. The data were produced by immunoSEQ multiplex PCR, yet TCRdb's version contains in-frame clones alone and is incomplete. The table lists around 1.1 million clones, 70% to 80% of them singletons. Sequenced sample: memory CD4+ T cells from PBMCs. As for subset: CD45RA-negative fraction. The receptors shown here come from a man between 18 and 35 years old in good health. Some clones in this sample may be carry-over from other donors' samples.

The CDR3 spells CASSLVRGRNEQFF. CDR3 DNA: TGTGCCAGCAGCTTAGTAAGGGGAAGGAATGAGCAGTTCTTC. The chain links TRBV13 to TRBJ2-1; D is perhaps TRBD1 (5 bases). The V end lost 1 base, the J end lost 7 bases, and 11 bases lay between the germline ends. CDR1 and CDR2 from the germline V gene are PRHDT and FYEKMQ (reference sequence). The CDR3 consists of 14 residues. The full variable domain, rest sourced from reference TRBV13 and TRBJ2-1, is AAGVIQSPRHLIKEKRETATLKCYPIPRHDTVYWYQQGPGQDPQFLISFYEKMQSDKGSIPDRFSAQQFSDYHSELNMSSLELGDSALYFCASSLVRGRNEQFFGPGTRLTVL.

The rearrangement links TRBV9 to TRBJ1-1, with D unresolved. This CDR3 is 16 amino acids long. Germline lookup yields CDR1 SGDLS and CDR2 YYNGEE. Trimming shortened V by 0 bases and J by 2 bases, and 14 bases separated the two germline ends. As DNA, the CDR3 is TGTGCCAGCAGCGTAGGGTGGGGAGGTAGAAACACTGAAGCTTTCTTT. It is translated as CASSVGWGGRNTEAFF.

Here the CDR3 reads CSVVARGIREQYF. CDR3 bases: TGCAGCGTTGTAGCCAGGGGGATTCGCGAGCAGTACTTC. This rearrangement joins TRBV29-1 to TRBJ2-7; 7 bases match TRBD1. Germline assignment: CDR1 SQVTM and CDR2 ANQGSEA. After removal of 4 bases from V and 6 bases from J, the junction contained 9 bases not matched to a gene. CDR3 length equals 13 residues.

This chain uses TRBV2 with TRBJ2-3; D gene ambiguous. The germline CDR1 and CDR2 sequences are SNHLY and FYNNEI. The CDR3 length is 14 residues. Trimming left V 5 bases short and J 2 bases short, with 11 bases between. The CDR3 reads CASSFEYNTDTQYF. CDR3 nucleotide sequence: TGTGCCAGCAGTTTTGAGTACAACACAGATACGCAGTATTTT.

The CDR3 coding sequence is TGTGCCAGCAGCTCAACGCCGACAGTACAAGTCGAAAAACTGTTTTTT. It is translated as CASSSTPTVQVEKLFF. The chain recombines TRBV7-8 with TRBJ1-4; D is possibly TRBD1 (5 bases). There are 16 residues in the CDR3. Per germline, CDR1 SGHVS and CDR2 FQNEAQ. V lost 4 bases to trimming and J lost 8 bases, with 20 bases between them.

The chain is built from TRBV27 and TRBJ2-2; D might be TRBD2 (6 bases). Trimming removed 6 bases at V and 2 bases at J, with 13 bases between. Germline values: CDR1 MNHEY, CDR2 SMNVEV (reference sequence). This CDR3 has 15 amino acids. In DNA form, the CDR3 reads TGTGCCAGCAGGGAGGGCGCGGGTAACACCGGGGAGCTGTTTTTT. This codes for CASREGAGNTGELFF.

This sequence joins TRBV29-1 and TRBJ2-7; tentatively, D is TRBD2 (7 bases). Germline assignment: CDR1 SQVTM and CDR2 ANQGSEA. With 7 bases removed from V and 3 bases from J, the gap between germline ends came to 16 bases. The CDR3 is made up of 13 amino acids. CDR3: CSAGGRSYYEQYF. The DNA for the CDR3 is TGCAGCGCGGGGGGCCGGTCTTACTACGAGCAGTACTTC.

The chain recombines TRBV5-1 with TRBJ2-1; D could derive from TRBD1 or TRBD2 (5 bases each). CDR1 SGHRS and CDR2 YFSETQ come from the germline V gene. There are 15 residues in the CDR3. V lost 3 bases and J 4 bases, leaving 14 bases between the germline ends. CDR3 coding DNA: TGCGCCAGCAGCTCAGAGGGACCCTCATACAATGAGCAGTTCTTC. This codes for CASSSEGPSYNEQFF.

J is TRBJ2-2 and V is TRBV7-6; D may match TRBD1 or TRBD2 (5 bases each). Per germline, CDR1 SGHVS and CDR2 FNYEAQ. V dropped 0 bases and J dropped 1 base, with 6 bases sitting between them. The CDR3 is 15 residues long. The DNA of the CDR3 is TGTGCCAGCAGCTTAGCGGGACGGAACACCGGGGAGCTGTTTTTT. Protein: CASSLAGRNTGELFF.

The rearrangement links TRBV7-9 to TRBJ1-3, with D perhaps matching TRBD1 (5 bases). This CDR3 is built from 16 residues. Germline CDR1 reads SEHNR; CDR2 reads FQNEAQ (reference sequence). Trimming shortened V by 5 bases and J by 1 base, and 15 bases separated the two germline ends. The chain's CDR3 is CASSLVWGTSGNTIYF. As DNA, the CDR3 is TGTGCCAGCAGCCTGGTTTGGGGGACGTCTGGAAACACCATATATTTT.

The V and J genes are TRBV4-1 and TRBJ2-7; TRBD2 matches 9 bases. Per germline, CDR1 MGHRA and CDR2 YSYEKL. Losses at the gene ends were 4 bases for V and 3 bases for J; bases not matched to a gene: 4. CDR3 length: 14 residues. In DNA form, the CDR3 reads TGCGCCAGCAGCCGGACGCGGGAGGGCTACGAGCAGTACTTC. Amino acids: CASSRTREGYEQYF.

This clone turned up a few times. J is TRBJ2-7 and V is TRBV7-2, with 8 bases matching TRBD1. The CDR3 covers 15 residues. V shed 1 base, J shed 5 bases, and the junction held 7 bases outside the gene matches. CDR1 is SGHTA, CDR2 FQGNSA, per germline. CDR3 in DNA: TGTGCCAGCAGCTTAGGCGCAGGGGGCGCTAACGAGCAGTACTTC. It translates to CASSLGAGGANEQYF.

The V call is TRBV29-1, the J call TRBJ2-1; 7 bases fit TRBD2. The CDR3 has 15 amino acids. The germline CDR1 and CDR2 sequences are SQVTM and ANQGSEA. Trimming at V came to 5 bases and at J to 2 bases, leaving 9 bases not matched to a gene. CDR3 residues: CSVSALADTYNEQFF. CDR3 coding DNA: TGCAGCGTTTCCGCTCTAGCGGACACCTACAATGAGCAGTTCTTC.

On this clone: A far larger clone lies a single base away; this is likely a read error. The chain is built from TRBV9 and TRBJ2-7, with 7 bases lining up with TRBD1. CDR3 size: 16 residues. Germline lookup yields CDR1 SGDLS and CDR2 YYNGEE. The chain's CDR3 is CASSPRQGSASCEQYF. CDR3 coding DNA: TGTGCCAGCAGCCCCAGACAGGGATCAGCTTCCTGCGAGCAGTACTTC.

The gene calls are TRBV7-2 and TRBJ2-1, with 9 bases matching TRBD1. Germline V lookup: CDR1 SGHTA, CDR2 FQGNSA. The CDR3 length is 15 residues. J was trimmed by 6 bases and V by 5 bases; bases with no gene match: 8. The CDR3 spells CASSLRQGVANEQFF. CDR3 nucleotides: TGTGCCAGCAGCCTCCGACAGGGGGTAGCCAATGAGCAGTTCTTC.